This T cell receptor beta chain was sequenced in a study of T cells in Graves' hyperthyroidism and ophthalmopathy. Overall study context: At the time of initial diagnosis and before any treatment, peripheral blood was collected.

Germline assignment: CDR1 SGHAT and CDR2 FQDESV (reference sequence). The V gene lost 6 bases and the J gene lost 6 bases, with 20 bases spanning the gap. The CDR3 runs to 16 residues. Template material for amplifying TCR beta CDR3 regions consisted of RNA transcripts. The TCR CDR3 was amplified in a first-round RT-PCR using the HTBI primer set. TCRdb ran MiXCR on the multiplex PCR reads and lists one entry per CDR3 protein. The table records some 600,000 distinct CDR3 sequences, over 11% of them present only once. This clonotype turned up a few times. The receptor's source is a woman aged 30 to 39 with Graves' hyperthyroidism that later progressed to Graves' ophthalmopathy. The sequenced material came from blood. V usage is TRBV11-1 and J usage is TRBJ1-4; D might be TRBD1 (5 bases). The chain's CDR3 is CASSPPEGHHYEKLFF. In DNA form, the CDR3 reads TGTGCCAGCAGTCCCCCGGAAGGACACCATTATGAAAAACTGTTTTTT.